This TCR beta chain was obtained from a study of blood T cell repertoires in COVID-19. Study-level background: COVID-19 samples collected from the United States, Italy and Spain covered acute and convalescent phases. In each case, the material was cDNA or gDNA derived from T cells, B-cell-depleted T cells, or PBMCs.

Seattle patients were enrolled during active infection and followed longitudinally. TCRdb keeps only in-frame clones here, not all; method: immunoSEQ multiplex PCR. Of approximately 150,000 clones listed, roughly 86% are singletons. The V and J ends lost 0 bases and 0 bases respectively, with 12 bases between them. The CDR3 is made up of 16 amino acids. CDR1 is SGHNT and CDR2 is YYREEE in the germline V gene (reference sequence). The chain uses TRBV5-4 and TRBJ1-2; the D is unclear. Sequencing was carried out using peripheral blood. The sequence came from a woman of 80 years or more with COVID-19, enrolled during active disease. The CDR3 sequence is CASSLESGIANYGYTF. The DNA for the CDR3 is TGTGCCAGCAGCTTGGAGTCTGGCATCGCTAACTATGGCTACACCTTC.